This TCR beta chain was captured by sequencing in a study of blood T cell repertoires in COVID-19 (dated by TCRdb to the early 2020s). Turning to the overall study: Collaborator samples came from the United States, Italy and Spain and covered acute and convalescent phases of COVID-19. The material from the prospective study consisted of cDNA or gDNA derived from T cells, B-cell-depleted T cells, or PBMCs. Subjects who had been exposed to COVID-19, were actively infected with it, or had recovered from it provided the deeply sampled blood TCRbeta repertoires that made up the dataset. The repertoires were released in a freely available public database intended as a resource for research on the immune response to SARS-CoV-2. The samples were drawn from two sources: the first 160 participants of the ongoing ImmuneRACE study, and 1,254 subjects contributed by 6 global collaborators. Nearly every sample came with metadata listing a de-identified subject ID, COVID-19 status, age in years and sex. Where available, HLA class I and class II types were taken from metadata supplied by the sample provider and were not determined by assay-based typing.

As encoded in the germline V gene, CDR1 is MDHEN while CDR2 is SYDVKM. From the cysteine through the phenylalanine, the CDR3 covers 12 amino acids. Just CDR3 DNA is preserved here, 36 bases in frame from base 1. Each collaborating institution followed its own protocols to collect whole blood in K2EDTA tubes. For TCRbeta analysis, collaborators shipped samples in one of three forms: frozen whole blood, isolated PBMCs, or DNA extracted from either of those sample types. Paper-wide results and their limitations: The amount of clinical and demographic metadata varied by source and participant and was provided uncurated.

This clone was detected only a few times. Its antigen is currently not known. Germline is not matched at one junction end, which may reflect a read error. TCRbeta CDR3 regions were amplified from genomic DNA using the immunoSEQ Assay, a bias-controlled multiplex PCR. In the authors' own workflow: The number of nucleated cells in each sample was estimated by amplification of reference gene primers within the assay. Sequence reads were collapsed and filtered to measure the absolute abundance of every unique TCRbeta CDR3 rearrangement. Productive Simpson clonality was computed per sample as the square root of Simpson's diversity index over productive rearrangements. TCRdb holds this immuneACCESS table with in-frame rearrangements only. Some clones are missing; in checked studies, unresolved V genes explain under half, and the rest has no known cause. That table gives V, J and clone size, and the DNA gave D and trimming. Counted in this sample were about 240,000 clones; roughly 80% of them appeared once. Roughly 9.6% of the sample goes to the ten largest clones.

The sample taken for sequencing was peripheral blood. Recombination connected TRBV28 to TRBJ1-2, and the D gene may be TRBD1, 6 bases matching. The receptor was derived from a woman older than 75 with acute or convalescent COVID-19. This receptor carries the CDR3 CASSLYPTGPHF. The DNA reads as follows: TGTGCCAGCAGCCTTTATCCGACAGGTCCTCACTTC.